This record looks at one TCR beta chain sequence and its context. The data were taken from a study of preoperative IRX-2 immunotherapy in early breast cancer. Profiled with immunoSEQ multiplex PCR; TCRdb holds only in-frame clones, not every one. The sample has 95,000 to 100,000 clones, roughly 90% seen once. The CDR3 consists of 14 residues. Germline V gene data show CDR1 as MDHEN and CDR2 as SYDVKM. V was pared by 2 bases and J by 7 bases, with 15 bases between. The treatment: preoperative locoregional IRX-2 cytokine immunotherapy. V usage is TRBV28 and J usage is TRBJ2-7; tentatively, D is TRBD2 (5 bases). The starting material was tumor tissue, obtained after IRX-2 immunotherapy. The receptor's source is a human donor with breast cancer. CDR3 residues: CASSLSPGPGEQYF. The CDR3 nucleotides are TGTGCCAGCAGTTTAAGTCCCGGTCCGGGGGAGCAGTACTTC.